Listed below are T cell receptor beta chains from one sample, sequenced in a study of identifying expanded T cells in peripheral blood. Here immunoSEQ multiplex PCR was the method, and the copy in TCRdb shows in-frame clones only, minus some. The sample records 60,000 or so clones, about 80% being singletons. Sequenced input: blood. Receptors originate from a person aged 18 to 75 in good health. The CDR3 runs from the conserved cysteine through the conserved F or W. D genes are given only for firm matches. The size entry is marked missing in some rows and otherwise reads once, few, many or a size class.

abundance	d_gene	v_gene	j_gene	CDR3nt	CDR3aa
.	TRBD1	TRBV7-9	TRBJ2-5	TGTGCCAGCAGCTACACGGACAGGGGCCGGACGGAGACCCAGTACTTC	CASSYTDRGRTETQYF
.	.	TRBV5-5	TRBJ1-6	TGTGCCAGCAGCTTGTATAGGGACGGGAATAATTCACCCCTCCACTTT	CASSLYRDGNNSPLHF
.	TRBD1	TRBV5-1	TRBJ1-2	TGCGCCAGCAGCTCCGGACAGGGCGGCTACACCTTC	CASSSGQGGYTF
.	.	TRBV4-1	TRBJ1-3	TGCGCCAGCAGCCAAGTCGGGACAACTGGAAACACCATATATTTT	CASSQVGTTGNTIYF
.	TRBD1	TRBV5-1	TRBJ1-1	TGCGCCAGCAGCTTAAACCTCAGGGGGGAGAACACTGAAGCTTTCTTT	CASSLNLRGENTEAFF
.	TRBD2	TRBV9	TRBJ2-1	TGTGCCAGCAGCGCGATGGGGACTAACTATCGGGAAGAGCAGTTCTTC	CASSAMGTNYREEQFF
.	.	TRBV12-5	TRBJ1-5	TGTGCTAGTGGCTATCAGGGTCTTAGCAATCAGCCCCAGCATTTT	CASGYQGLSNQPQHF
.	.	TRBV4-1	TRBJ2-3	TGCGCCAGCAGCCAGGATCATGGACTGCGGGATACGCAGTATTTT	CASSQDHGLRDTQYF
.	.	TRBV5-6	TRBJ1-6	TGTGCCAGCAGCTTGGGTGGGGTTAATTCACCCCTCCACTTT	CASSLGGVNSPLHF
.	.	TRBV20-1	TRBJ2-5	TGCAGTGCTAGATGGCAAGAGACCCAGTACTTC	CSARWQETQYF
.	TRBD1	TRBV10-3	TRBJ1-6	TGTGCCATCCGGGGACAGACCAATTCACCCCTCCACTTT	CAIRGQTNSPLHF
.	.	TRBV21-1	TRBJ2-1	TGTGCCAGCAGCAAAGGGGTGACAAACTTCGGCAATGAGCAGTTCTTC	CASSKGVTNFGNEQFF
.	.	TRBV9	TRBJ2-2	TGTGCCAGCAGCGGGACAGCGATGAACACCGGGGAGCTGTTTTTT	CASSGTAMNTGELFF
.	.	TRBV5-1	TRBJ1-1	TGCGCCAGCAGCGCCCCTGGACAGCCTTTCCAAGCTTTCTTT	CASSAPGQPFQAFF
.	.	TRBV29-1	TRBJ2-5	TGCAGCGTTGCAGGGCGAGAGACCCAGTACTTC	CSVAGRETQYF
.	TRBD1	TRBV2	TRBJ2-3	TGTGCCAGCAGTACCTTGGACAGGGGAGATACGCAGTATTTT	CASSTLDRGDTQYF
.	TRBD1	TRBV29-1	TRBJ1-1	TGCAGCGTTGGCCCAGGGGACAGGCGTACCCCCGGGGAAGCTTTCTTT	CSVGPGDRRTPGEAFF
.	.	TRBV29-1	TRBJ1-3	TGCAGCGTTGTAACCGGTGGAAACACCATATATTTT	CSVVTGGNTIYF
few	.	TRBV6-5	TRBJ1-4	TGTGCCAGCAGTTACTCGTTGGCGGAAAAACTGTTTTTT	CASSYSLAEKLFF
.	.	TRBV28	TRBJ1-2	TGTGCCAGCAGTCCCAACTATGGCTACACCTTC	CASSPNYGYTF
.	TRBD2	TRBV7-2	TRBJ2-3	TGTGCCAGCAGCAGGGGGACTAGCGGGAGCACAGATACGCAGTATTTT	CASSRGTSGSTDTQYF
.	.	TRBV6-1	TRBJ1-5	TGTGCCAGCAGTGAAATGTGGCAGGGCTCTCAGCCCCAGCATTTT	CASSEMWQGSQPQHF
.	TRBD1	TRBV2	TRBJ2-3	TGTGCCAGCGGTGGTACAGGGGTGGGTTTTCAGTATTTT	CASGGTGVGFQYF
.	.	TRBV25-1	TRBJ2-3	TGTGCCAGCAGTCCAGCGAGGGCACCGGATACGCAGTATTTT	CASSPARAPDTQYF
.	TRBD2	TRBV11-3	TRBJ2-1	TGTGCCAGCAGCTTAGTCGCAACTAGCGGATATAGCTCCTACAATGAGCAGTTCTTC	CASSLVATSGYSSYNEQFF
.	.	TRBV4-3	TRBJ1-1	TGCGCCAGCAGCCATGCCCGTGACAGGTGGAACACTGAAGCTTTCTTT	CASSHARDRWNTEAFF
.	TRBD2	TRBV29-1	TRBJ2-7	TGCAGCGGGACTAGCGGGAACGGGGAGCAGTACTTC	CSGTSGNGEQYF